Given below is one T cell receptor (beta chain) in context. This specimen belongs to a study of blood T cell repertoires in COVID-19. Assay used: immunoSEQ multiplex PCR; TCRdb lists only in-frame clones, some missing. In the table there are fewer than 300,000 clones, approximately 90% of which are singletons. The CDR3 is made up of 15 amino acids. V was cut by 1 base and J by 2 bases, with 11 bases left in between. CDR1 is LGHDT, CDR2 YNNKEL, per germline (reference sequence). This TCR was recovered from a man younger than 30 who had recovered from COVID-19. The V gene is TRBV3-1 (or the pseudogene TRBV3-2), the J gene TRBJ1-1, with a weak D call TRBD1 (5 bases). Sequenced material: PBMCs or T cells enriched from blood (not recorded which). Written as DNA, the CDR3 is TGTGCCAGCAGCCAAGGGATCCAGGGTAACACTGAAGCTTTCTTT. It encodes CASSQGIQGNTEAFF.